Given below is one T cell receptor (beta chain) in context. Its antigen is currently unknown. Baseline was the first blood sampling point, followed by cycle 4 day 1 and cycle 7 day 1. This sample was taken from a study of OX40 agonist ivuxolimab in advanced cancers. The overall study: The patients' treatment was ivuxolimab, an agonistic anti-OX40 (CD134) antibody. Hepatocellular carcinoma, melanoma, renal cell or head and neck cancer was diagnosed in the dose-escalation patients.

Study-wide points: At 0.1 to 3.0 mg/kg and by week 6, clonal expansion occurred in CD4+ and CD8+ blood T cells.

Sequenced by immunoSEQ multiplex PCR; TCRdb stores in-frame clones only, minus some. The top ten hold 6.5% of the sample, which has tens of thousands of clones, 85% to 90% seen once. V was cut by 4 bases and J by 7 bases, with 11 bases left in between. The CDR3 runs 12 residues. From germline, CDR1 is SGHDT and CDR2 YYEEEE. The sequenced sample was CD4+ or CD8+ T cells sorted from blood, obtained in a trial of the OX40 agonist ivuxolimab. This sequence originates from an adult with an advanced solid tumor such as melanoma, head and neck, liver or kidney cancer. This chain joins TRBV5-6 and TRBJ1-2, with D hard to call. The CDR3 protein is CASSPGWRGYTF. CDR3 nucleotide sequence: TGTGCCAGCAGCCCCGGGTGGCGTGGCTACACCTTC.